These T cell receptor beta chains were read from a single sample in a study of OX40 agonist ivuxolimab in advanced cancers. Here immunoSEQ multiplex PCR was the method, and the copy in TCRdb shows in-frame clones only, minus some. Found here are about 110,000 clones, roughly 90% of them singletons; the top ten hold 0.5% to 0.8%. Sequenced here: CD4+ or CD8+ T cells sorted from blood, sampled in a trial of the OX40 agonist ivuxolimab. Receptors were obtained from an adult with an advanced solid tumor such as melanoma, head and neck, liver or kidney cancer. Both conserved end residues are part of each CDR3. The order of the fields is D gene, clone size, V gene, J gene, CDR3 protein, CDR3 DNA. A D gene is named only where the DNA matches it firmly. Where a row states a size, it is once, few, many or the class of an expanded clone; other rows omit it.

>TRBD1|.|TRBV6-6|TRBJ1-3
CASRRSGTGAGNTIYF
TGTGCCAGCAGACGTTCCGGGACAGGGGCTGGAAACACCATATATTTT
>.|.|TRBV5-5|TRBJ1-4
CASSQPGLGWEKLFF
TGTGCCAGCAGCCAACCGGGCCTTGGATGGGAAAAACTGTTTTTT
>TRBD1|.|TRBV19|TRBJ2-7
CASSGTGLNEQYF
TGTGCCAGTAGTGGGACAGGGCTCAACGAGCAGTACTTC
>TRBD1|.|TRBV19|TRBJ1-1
CASMETGRQKNTEAFF
TGTGCCAGTATGGAGACAGGGAGGCAAAAGAACACTGAAGCTTTCTTT
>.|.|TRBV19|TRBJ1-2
CASREQGKNYGYTF
TGTGCCAGTAGAGAGCAGGGTAAAAACTATGGCTACACCTTC
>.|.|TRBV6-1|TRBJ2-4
CASETPAKNIQYF
TGTGCCAGCGAAACACCAGCCAAAAACATTCAGTACTTC
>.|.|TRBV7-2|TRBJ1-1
CASSPTWGGTEAFF
TGTGCCAGCAGTCCAACTTGGGGCGGAACTGAAGCTTTCTTT
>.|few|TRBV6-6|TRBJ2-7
CAAGAYEQYF
TGTGCGGCAGGGGCCTACGAGCAGTACTTC
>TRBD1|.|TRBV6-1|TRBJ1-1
CASITTPGQGTAFF
TGTGCCAGCATCACGACACCGGGACAGGGGACAGCTTTCTTT
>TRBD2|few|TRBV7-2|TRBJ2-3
CASSFVGGGADTQYF
TGTGCCAGCAGCTTTGTCGGCGGGGGGGCAGATACGCAGTATTTT
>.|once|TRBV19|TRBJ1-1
CASSPEVRARAAFF
TGTGCCAGTAGTCCCGAAGTAAGGGCCAGGGCAGCTTTCTTT
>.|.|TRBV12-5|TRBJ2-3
CASGLVLGTTQYF
TGTGCTAGTGGTTTGGTACTTGGGACTACGCAGTATTTT
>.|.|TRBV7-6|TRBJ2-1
CASSLGRLNEQFF
TGTGCCAGCAGCTTAGGGCGGCTTAATGAGCAGTTCTTC
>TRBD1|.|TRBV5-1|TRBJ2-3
CASSLIPRQGADTQYF
TGCGCCAGCAGCTTAATTCCGAGACAGGGCGCAGATACGCAGTATTTT
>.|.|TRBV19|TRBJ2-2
CASSQQQNTGELFF
TGTGCCAGTAGTCAACAGCAGAACACCGGGGAGCTGTTTTTT
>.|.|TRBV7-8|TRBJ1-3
CASSGYRVNSGNTIYF
TGTGCCAGCAGCGGATACAGGGTAAACTCTGGAAACACCATATATTTT
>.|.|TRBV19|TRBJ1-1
CASKKGMNTEAFF
TGTGCCAGTAAGAAGGGAATGAACACTGAAGCTTTCTTT
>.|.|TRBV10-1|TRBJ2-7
CASSESPRTEQYF
TGCGCCAGCAGTGAGTCGCCCCGAACCGAGCAGTACTTC
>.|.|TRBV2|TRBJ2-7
CASSPGQFNLYEQYF
TGTGCCAGCAGTCCCGGACAGTTTAACCTCTACGAGCAGTACTTC
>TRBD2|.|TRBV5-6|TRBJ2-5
CASGGLADQETQYF
TGTGCCAGCGGGGGACTAGCGGACCAAGAGACCCAGTACTTC
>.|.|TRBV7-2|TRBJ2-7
CASSLAPTSYEQYF
TGTGCCAGCAGCTTGGCTCCTACTAGCTACGAGCAGTACTTC
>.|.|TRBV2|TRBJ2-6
CASRGGANVLTF
TGTGCCAGCAGGGGTGGGGCCAACGTCCTGACTTTC
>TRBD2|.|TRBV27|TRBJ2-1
CASSSDTGTSINEQFF
TGTGCCAGCAGTTCGGACACCGGGACTAGCATAAATGAGCAGTTCTTC
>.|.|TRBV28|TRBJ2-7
CASSSTVNYEQYF
TGTGCCAGCAGTTCCACGGTAAACTACGAGCAGTACTTC
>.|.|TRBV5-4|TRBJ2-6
CASSLDSSGANVLTF
TGTGCCAGCAGCTTGGACAGCTCTGGGGCCAACGTCCTGACTTTC
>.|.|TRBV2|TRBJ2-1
CAMSGGKNSYNEQFF
TGTGCTATGTCTGGCGGGAAAAACTCCTACAATGAGCAGTTCTTC
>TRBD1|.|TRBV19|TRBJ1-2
CASSTRQGRLYGYTF
TGTGCCAGTAGTACTCGACAGGGAAGGCTCTATGGCTACACCTTC
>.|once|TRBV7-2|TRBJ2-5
CASSLVRERETQYF
TGTGCCAGCAGCTTAGTACGGGAACGAGAGACCCAGTACTTC
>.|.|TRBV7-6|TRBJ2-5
CASSLGGWETQYF
TGTGCCAGCAGCTTAGGCGGATGGGAGACCCAGTACTTC
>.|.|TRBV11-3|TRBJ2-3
CASGFSTDTQYF
TGTGCCAGCGGATTTAGCACAGATACGCAGTATTTT
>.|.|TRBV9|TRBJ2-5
CASSVAVGLAETQYF
TGTGCCAGCAGCGTAGCGGTGGGACTTGCAGAGACCCAGTACTTC
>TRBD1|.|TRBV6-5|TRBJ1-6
CASIETGDSPLHF
TGTGCCAGCATCGAGACAGGGGATTCACCCCTCCACTTT
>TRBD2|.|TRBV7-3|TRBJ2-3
CASSQGLAGLGDTQYF
TGTGCCAGCAGCCAGGGACTAGCGGGCTTGGGAGATACGCAGTATTTT
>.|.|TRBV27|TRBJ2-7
CASSPLQAYEQYF
TGTGCCAGCAGTCCATTACAAGCCTACGAGCAGTACTTC
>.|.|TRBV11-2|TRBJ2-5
CASSPLPNGETQYF
TGTGCCAGCAGCCCCCTCCCGAATGGAGAGACCCAGTACTTC
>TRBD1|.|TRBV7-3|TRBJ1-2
CASSLGTDGGGYTF
TGTGCCAGCAGCTTAGGGACAGATGGAGGTGGCTACACCTTC
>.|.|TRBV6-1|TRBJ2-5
CASSWGAAGQETQYF
TGTGCCAGCTCCTGGGGAGCGGCGGGCCAAGAGACCCAGTACTTC
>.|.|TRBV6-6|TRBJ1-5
CASTTGSPRQPQHF
TGTGCCAGCACCACCGGGAGTCCGCGGCAGCCCCAGCATTTT
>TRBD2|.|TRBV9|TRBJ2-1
CASSVGSSGRDNEQFF
TGTGCCAGCAGCGTAGGGTCTAGCGGGAGGGACAATGAGCAGTTCTTC
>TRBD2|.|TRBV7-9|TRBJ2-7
CASSLRLAGGASEQYF
TGTGCCAGCAGCCTACGACTAGCGGGAGGGGCCTCCGAGCAGTACTTC
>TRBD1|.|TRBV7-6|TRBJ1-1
CASSLGTGGRAFF
TGTGCCAGCAGCTTAGGGACAGGGGGCCGCGCTTTCTTT
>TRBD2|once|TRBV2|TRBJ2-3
CASRLAGGTDTQYF
TGTGCCAGCAGGCTAGCGGGAGGCACAGATACGCAGTATTTT
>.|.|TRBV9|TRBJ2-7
CASSVARSVDRVFRFSYEQYF
TGTGCCAGCAGCGTAGCCCGCTCAGTGGACCGAGTATTCCGGTTTTCCTACGAGCAGTACTTC
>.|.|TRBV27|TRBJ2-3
CASSLGRTLGTDTQYF
TGTGCCAGCAGTTTGGGACGGACCCTCGGCACAGATACGCAGTATTTT
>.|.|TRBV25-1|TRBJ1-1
CASSRYTEAFF
TGTGCCAGCAGTAGATACACTGAAGCTTTCTTT
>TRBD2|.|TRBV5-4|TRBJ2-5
CASSAGLAGGETQYF
TGTGCCAGCAGCGCGGGACTAGCGGGAGGGGAGACCCAGTACTTC
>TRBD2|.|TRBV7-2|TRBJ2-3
CASSLLRLAGSTDTQYF
TGTGCCAGCAGCTTACTCCGCCTAGCGGGGAGCACAGATACGCAGTATTTT
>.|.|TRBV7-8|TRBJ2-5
CASSPMEPRETQYF
TGTGCCAGCAGCCCTATGGAACCCCGGGAGACCCAGTACTTC
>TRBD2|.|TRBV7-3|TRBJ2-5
CASSFSGGEETQYF
TGTGCCAGCAGCTTTAGCGGGGGGGAAGAGACCCAGTACTTC
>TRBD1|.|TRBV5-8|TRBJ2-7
CASSRTGETSYEQYF
TGTGCCAGCAGCAGGACAGGGGAGACTAGCTACGAGCAGTACTTC
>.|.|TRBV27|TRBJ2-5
CASSPGTQNQETQYF
TGTGCCAGCAGCCCAGGGACCCAAAATCAAGAGACCCAGTACTTC
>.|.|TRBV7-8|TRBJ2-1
CASSLGPVGSYNEQFF
TGTGCCAGCAGCTTAGGCCCGGTGGGCTCCTACAATGAGCAGTTCTTC
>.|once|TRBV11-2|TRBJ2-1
CASSLGSGNEQFF
TGTGCCAGCAGCTTAGGTTCGGGTAATGAGCAGTTCTTC